This entry lists 18 T cell receptor beta chains sequenced from one sample in a study of cytomegalovirus exposure and HLA in healthy donors. The PCR was carried out with 60 Vbeta primers and 13 Jbeta primers. Assay: immunoSEQ multiplex PCR; the TCRdb copy retains only in-frame clones and omits some. Here the sample spans 100,000 to 150,000 clones, around three quarters being singletons. Sequences were obtained from PBMCs. The receptors were gathered from a man aged 25 to 40 in good health and CMV-seronegative.

The V gene is TRBV29-1, the J gene TRBJ1-1; a possible D gene is TRBD1 (6 bases). V was shortened by 7 bases and J by 3 bases, with 15 bases between the two germline ends. CDR1 and CDR2 from the germline V gene are SQVTM and ANQGSEA. The CDR3 sequence is 13 residues long. The CDR3 DNA reads TGCAGCGCGAACAGGGTTGAAGACACTGAAGCTTTCTTT. Translating gives CSANRVEDTEAFF.

The J gene is TRBJ2-1, the V gene TRBV10-1, with TRBD2 identical over 11 bases. V lost 8 bases to trimming and J lost 13 bases; unmatched junction nucleotides: 10. Looked up from germline, CDR1 is WNHNN and CDR2 is SYGVQD (reference sequence). This CDR3 is built from 13 residues. The CDR3 coding sequence is TGCGCCAGCGGCCTAGCGGGAGGTGGGGTACAGTTCTTC. Amino acid sequence: CASGLAGGGVQFF.

With regard to this clone: At one of its ends the junction is not consistent with the germline gene, which may arise from a read error. The chain links TRBV7-7 to TRBJ2-1, with 8 bases aligning to TRBD1. This CDR3 is built from 15 residues. The germline gives CDR1 SSHAT, CDR2 FNYEAQ (reference sequence). CDR3 protein: CASSLETGELGEQFF. CDR3 DNA: TGTGCTAGCAGCTTAGAGACAGGGGAACTTGGAGAGCAGTTCTTC.

The V and J genes are TRBV7-9 and TRBJ2-5, with 7 nucleotides matching TRBD1. V lost 5 bases to trimming and J lost 5 bases; unmatched junction nucleotides: 8. Germline values: CDR1 SEHNR, CDR2 FQNEAQ (reference sequence). CDR3 length: 14 amino acids. The CDR3 nucleotides are TGTGCCAGCAGCCAAACCACAGGGGCCGAGACCCAGTACTTC. Protein product: CASSQTTGAETQYF.

This clone was detected once. V is TRBV28 and J is TRBJ2-1, with D possibly matching TRBD1 (6 bases). Germline CDR1 is MDHEN and CDR2 is SYDVKM. This CDR3 spans 16 amino acids. Trimming pared 3 bases from V and 0 bases from J, leaving 12 bases between. DNA of the CDR3: TGTGCCAGCAGTTTTGCCAGGGGCACCTCCTACAATGAGCAGTTCTTC. Translation gives CASSFARGTSYNEQFF.

The chain employs TRBV5-1 and TRBJ2-2, with 7 bases lining up with TRBD1. The length of the CDR3 is 16 residues. The J segment lost 2 bases and the V segment lost 6 bases, leaving 10 bases of the junction unmatched. Germline lookup yields CDR1 SGHRS and CDR2 YFSETQ. This CDR3 reads CASTLSGTANTGELFF. Here the CDR3 DNA reads TGCGCCAGCACCCTCTCCGGGACAGCAAACACCGGGGAGCTGTTTTTT. Full variable domain (rest looked up from reference TRBV5-1 and TRBJ2-2): KAGVTQTPRYLIKTRGQQVTLSCSPISGHRSVSWYQQTPGQGLQFLFEYFSETQRNKGNFPGRFSGRQFSNSRSEMNVSTLELGDSALYLCASTLSGTANTGELFFGEGSRLTVL.

The rearrangement uses TRBV7-6 and TRBJ2-1; 7 bases are shared with TRBD1. This CDR3 comprises 16 residues. The ends lost 2 bases at V and 8 bases at J; junction bases unmatched: 12. CDR1 SGHVS and CDR2 FNYEAQ come from the germline V gene. The CDR3 sequence is CASSLNSRGPRDEQFF. The CDR3 DNA sequence: TGTGCCAGCAGCTTAAATAGTAGGGGGCCAAGGGATGAGCAGTTCTTC.

The chain combines TRBV29-1 with TRBJ2-7, with TRBD1 as a possible D gene (5 bases). The CDR3 is made up of 12 amino acids. V dropped 0 bases and J dropped 12 bases, with 15 bases sitting between them. Germline CDR1 is SQVTM and CDR2 is ANQGSEA. The CDR3 nucleotides are TGCAGCGTTGAAGACCCCGGACAAGAGGCGTACTTC. Translated: CSVEDPGQEAYF.

The rearrangement uses TRBV7-6 and TRBJ2-5; TRBD1 is a possible D gene (6 bases). The CDR3 spans 14 residues. V dropped 1 base and J dropped 3 bases, with 9 bases sitting between them. Germline CDR1 SGHVS, CDR2 FNYEAQ. CDR3 residues: CASSLVAGEETQYF. In nucleotides, the CDR3 is TGTGCCAGCAGCTTAGTTGCAGGGGAAGAGACCCAGTACTTC.

This clone came up a few times. The J gene is TRBJ1-1, the V gene TRBV28; 7 nucleotides agree with TRBD1. The length of the CDR3 is 15 residues. V dropped 4 bases and J dropped 0; count of bases not matched to a gene: 5. Germline CDR1 MDHEN, CDR2 SYDVKM. CDR3 amino acids: CASSSGTVMNTEAFF. The CDR3 DNA reads TGTGCCAGCAGTTCAGGGACAGTCATGAACACTGAAGCTTTCTTT.

The chain recombines TRBV6-1 with TRBJ2-5; TRBD2 matches at 13 bases. Germline assignment: CDR1 MNHNS and CDR2 SASEGT. The CDR3 length is 16 residues. The trim removed 1 base at V and 7 bases at J, leaving 6 bases unmatched. CDR3 region: CASSEGTSGGMWTQYF. The CDR3 DNA sequence: TGTGCCAGCAGTGAAGGGACTAGCGGGGGCATGTGGACCCAGTACTTC.

This clone came up a few times. This chain links TRBV19 with TRBJ2-1, with 9 positions matching TRBD2. The length of the CDR3 is 14 residues. Germline trimming cut 9 bases from V and 7 bases from J; bases unmatched to any gene: 10. Germline CDR1 reads LNHDA; CDR2 reads SQIVND (reference sequence). CDR3 DNA: TGTGCCAGCCGACTAGCGGAGGGGGCTAATGAGCAGTTCTTC. Translation gives CASRLAEGANEQFF.

This clone was seen a handful of times. V and J are TRBV9 and TRBJ2-7; D possibly corresponds to TRBD2 (8 bases). V was trimmed by 3 bases and J by 4 bases, leaving 17 bases between them. The germline CDR1 and CDR2 sequences are SGDLS and YYNGEE. This CDR3 comprises 15 residues. This CDR3 is CASSASGGGWYEQYF. CDR3 DNA sequence: TGTGCCAGCAGCGCCTCGGGAGGGGGCTGGTACGAGCAGTACTTC.

The rearrangement links TRBV27 to TRBJ2-7; 11 bases line up with TRBD2. Per germline, CDR1 MNHEY and CDR2 SMNVEV (reference sequence). V shed 5 bases and J 0 bases; nucleotides not matched to a gene: 9. The CDR3 has 17 residues. DNA of the CDR3: TGTGCCAGCAGTCGGACTAGCGGGCCTAGCAGCTCCTACGAGCAGTACTTC. Translating gives CASSRTSGPSSSYEQYF.

This clone is a singleton in its sample. This chain links TRBV30 with TRBJ1-6; D gene unclear. The CDR3 spans 13 residues. CDR1 is GTSNPN, CDR2 SVGIG, per germline (reference sequence). V shed 0 bases and J shed 7 bases, with 7 bases lying between them. The CDR3 loop is CAWSVSGNSPLHF. CDR3 bases: TGTGCCTGGAGTGTATCGGGGAATTCACCCCTCCACTTT.

The chain links TRBV5-1 to TRBJ1-1; TRBD1 agrees at 8 bases. With V trimmed by 4 bases and J by 3 bases, 2 bases remained unmatched. The germline V gene encodes CDR1 SGHRS and CDR2 YFSETQ. The CDR3 has 13 residues. The chain's CDR3 is CASSRGQDTEAFF. CDR3 bases: TGCGCCAGCAGCAGGGGACAGGACACTGAAGCTTTCTTT.

The chain is built from TRBV27 and TRBJ1-1; TRBD1 might be the D (5 bases). In germline, CDR1 is MNHEY, CDR2 SMNVEV (reference sequence). Trimming removed 2 bases at V and 6 bases at J, with 13 bases between. This CDR3 region has 14 residues. The CDR3 region has the DNA TGTGCCAGCAGTTTAATAGGGGCAGGCGCTGAAGCTTTCTTT. Protein product: CASSLIGAGAEAFF.

The J gene is TRBJ2-1, the V gene TRBV7-9, with TRBD2 matching over 10 bases. The CDR3 totals 16 residues. The V and J ends lost 4 bases and 13 bases, in that order; junction bases with no gene match: 16. The V gene's germline CDR1 is SEHNR and CDR2 FQNEAQ (reference sequence). The CDR3: CASSSVSGRAKLGQFF. The CDR3 DNA is TGTGCCAGCAGCTCAGTCAGCGGGAGGGCTAAGTTAGGTCAGTTCTTC.